Following are 28 T cell receptor beta chains from one sample sequenced in a study of OX40 agonist ivuxolimab in advanced cancers. The table came from immunoSEQ multiplex PCR; TCRdb's copy has only in-frame clones and leaves some out. Of 79,000 or so clones in the sample, roughly 89% were seen once. The material sequenced was CD4+ or CD8+ T cells sorted from blood, taken in a trial of the OX40 agonist ivuxolimab. Source of these receptors: an adult with an advanced solid tumor such as melanoma, head and neck, liver or kidney cancer.

This clone has just a few counts. The chain has TRBV6-1 and TRBJ2-2; D not resolved. Germline V lookup: CDR1 MNHNS, CDR2 SASEGT. The CDR3 sequence is 13 residues long. Deletions cut 6 bases from V and 11 bases from J, with 16 bases between. The CDR3 region has the DNA TGTGCCAGCAGCCCAATGGGCGAAGGAGAGCTGTTTTTT. Translated: CASSPMGEGELFF.

The chain carries TRBV10-1 and TRBJ2-2, with 9 bases aligning to TRBD1. Germline V gene lookup returns CDR1 WNHNN and CDR2 SYGVQD (reference sequence). The CDR3 sequence is 18 residues long. The J segment lost 2 bases and the V segment lost 4 bases, leaving 11 bases of the junction unmatched. The CDR3 bases are TGCGCCAGCAGTGGGTCACGAAGTACAGGGGGCAACACCGGGGAGCTGTTTTTT. Translated, it gives CASSGSRSTGGNTGELFF.

The V gene is TRBV18, the J gene TRBJ2-3; 10 nucleotides agree with TRBD1. J was trimmed by 0 bases and V by 4 bases; bases with no gene match: 1. Germline-derived CDR1 and CDR2 are KGHSH and LQKENI. The CDR3 is 15 residues long. CDR3 amino acids: CASSRQGASTDTQYF. In DNA, the CDR3 is TGTGCCAGCTCACGACAGGGGGCAAGCACAGATACGCAGTATTTT.

V and J are TRBV19 and TRBJ1-4, with 11 bases fitting TRBD1. The CDR3 is 15 amino acids. V shed 5 bases and J 8 bases; nucleotides not matched to a gene: 7. Germline V gives CDR1 LNHDA, CDR2 SQIVND (reference sequence). CDR3 sequence: CASSGGTGGREKLFF. CDR3 in DNA: TGTGCCAGTAGTGGAGGGACAGGGGGACGGGAAAAACTGTTTTTT.

The chain links TRBV4-1 to TRBJ2-3; D perhaps matches TRBD1 (6 bases). CDR3 length: 15 residues. Germline-derived CDR1 and CDR2 are MGHRA and YSYEKL. Between the trimmed V and J ends, which lost 3 bases and 3 bases, there was a span of 13 bases. The CDR3 is CASSQTGLRTDTQYF. Here the CDR3 DNA reads TGCGCCAGCAGCCAGACAGGACTGAGAACAGATACGCAGTATTTT.

J is TRBJ2-2 and V is TRBV11-2; D could derive from TRBD1 or TRBD2 (5 bases each). CDR3 length equals 17 residues. V dropped 2 bases and J dropped 3 bases, with 16 bases sitting between them. From germline, CDR1 is SGHAT and CDR2 FQNNGV. The CDR3 nucleotides read TGTGCCAGCAGCTTATATAGGTGGGGGTTAGACACCGGGGAGCTGTTTTTT. It is translated as CASSLYRWGLDTGELFF.

The rearrangement links TRBV18 to TRBJ2-7; 9 nucleotides align to TRBD1. The CDR3 loop spans 14 amino acids. Germline-derived CDR1 and CDR2 are KGHSH and LQKENI. The junction had 4 bases not matched to a gene; V was cut back by 5 bases and J by 2 bases. The CDR3 is CASSSGQGPYEQYF. The DNA for the CDR3 is TGTGCCAGCTCATCGGGACAGGGCCCCTACGAGCAGTACTTC. The whole variable domain, remainder taken from reference TRBV18 and TRBJ2-7, is NAGVMQNPRHLVRRRGQEARLRCSPMKGHSHVYWYRQLPEEGLKFMVYLQKENIIDESGMPKERFSAEFPKEGPSILRIQQVVRGDSAAYFCASSSGQGPYEQYFGPGTRLTVT.

The V gene is TRBV28, the J gene TRBJ1-5; D call uncertain. CDR1 and CDR2 from the germline V gene are MDHEN and SYDVKM. The V gene lost 7 bases and the J gene lost 2 bases, with 15 bases spanning the gap. This CDR3 region has 15 residues. Here the CDR3 reads CASNSPVGGNQPQHF. The CDR3 nucleotides read TGTGCCAGCAACTCCCCGGTCGGCGGCAATCAGCCCCAGCATTTT.

The chain uses TRBV6-1 and TRBJ2-1; D unresolved. Trimming cost V 5 bases and J 4 bases, with 9 bases left between them. In germline, CDR1 is MNHNS, CDR2 SASEGT. There are 13 residues in the CDR3. CDR3 DNA: TGTGCCAGCAGTTCTAGGGAATACAATGAGCAGTTCTTC. Amino acids: CASSSREYNEQFF.

The gene calls are TRBV21-1 and TRBJ2-1; TRBD1 reflects the table's D call only, with no check against the DNA. TRBV21-1 is shown as a pseudogene. CDR3 length: 17 residues. The CDR3 is CASSKSKGGALKNEQFF. The DNA of the CDR3 is TGTGCCAGCAGCAAGTCGAAAGGGGGCGCTCTCAAAAATGAGCAGTTCTTC.

This rearrangement joins TRBV7-9 to TRBJ2-2, with 10 bases aligning to TRBD2. This CDR3 contains 16 residues. With 5 bases clipped from V and 1 base from J, the junction kept 4 bases outside the gene matches. CDR1 and CDR2 from the germline V gene are SEHNR and FQNEAQ (reference sequence). The CDR3 region has the DNA TGTGCCAGCAGCCCCAGGACTAGCGGGAACACCGGGGAGCTGTTTTTT. It encodes CASSPRTSGNTGELFF.

V is TRBV10-3 and J is TRBJ2-7; D remains ambiguous. The CDR3 has 13 residues. The V end lost 2 bases, the J end lost 3 bases, and 8 bases lay between the germline ends. CDR1 and CDR2 (germline): ENHRY, SYGVKD. The CDR3 DNA is TGTGCCATCAGTGAGGGGGTCATCTACGAGCAGTACTTC. This codes for CAISEGVIYEQYF.

The chain recombines TRBV19 with TRBJ1-4, with D possibly TRBD1 on 5 matching bases. The germline V gene encodes CDR1 LNHDA and CDR2 SQIVND (reference sequence). V lost 6 bases and J lost 4, with 21 bases in between. CDR3 length: 17 residues. The CDR3 coding sequence is TGTGCCAGTAGCGCAGTGACCGGGACGGGACTTAATGAAAAACTGTTTTTT. This translates into CASSAVTGTGLNEKLFF.

V gene TRBV2 combines with J gene TRBJ2-7; D unresolved. V lost 8 bases and J lost 2, with 7 bases in between. CDR1 is SNHLY, CDR2 FYNNEI, per germline. The CDR3 is 11 amino acids. The CDR3 protein is CASRITYEQYF. The CDR3 DNA follows: TGTGCCAGCCGGATTACCTACGAGCAGTACTTC.

The DNA of the CDR3 is TGTGCCAGCAGGGGACAGGGGGTCACCGGGGAGCTGTTTTTT. This gives the protein CASRGQGVTGELFF. The chain combines TRBV6-4 with TRBJ2-2; 11 bases line up with TRBD1. There are 14 residues in the CDR3. The germline V gene encodes CDR1 MRHNA and CDR2 SNTAGT. With 6 bases clipped from V and 4 bases from J, the junction kept 1 base outside the gene matches.

The CDR3 bases are TGTGCCAGCAGTGAAGGTGGGGGCACTGAAGCTTTCTTT. Residues: CASSEGGGTEAFF. The chain joins TRBV6-1 to TRBJ1-1, with D maybe TRBD1 (5 bases). V was shortened by 1 base and J by 4 bases, with 7 bases between the two germline ends. CDR3 size: 13 residues. The V gene's germline CDR1 is MNHNS and CDR2 SASEGT.

The chain has TRBV5-5 and TRBJ2-1; no clear D gene. CDR1 and CDR2 from the germline V gene are SGHKS and YYEKEE (reference sequence). Trimming stripped 0 bases from V and 7 bases from J, with 11 bases between. The CDR3 length is 14 residues. The CDR3: CASSLASFGNEQFF. DNA for the CDR3: TGTGCCAGCAGCTTGGCCTCTTTTGGGAATGAGCAGTTCTTC.

The chain has TRBV27 and TRBJ2-7; D uncertain. The CDR3 sequence is 14 residues long. Germline CDR1 and CDR2: MNHEY and SMNVEV (reference sequence). The V end was cut by 4 bases, the J end by 1 base, with 11 bases between. The CDR3 nucleotides are TGTGCCAGCAGTTCTTCATCCGGATCCTACGAGCAGTACTTC. Amino acid sequence: CASSSSSGSYEQYF.

The chain couples TRBV30 to TRBJ2-6; D possibly corresponds to TRBD2 (5 bases). Germline lookup yields CDR1 GTSNPN and CDR2 SVGIG (reference sequence). V was shortened by 7 bases and J by 4 bases, with 8 bases between the two germline ends. The CDR3 totals 12 residues. The CDR3 is CALTGGANVLTF. CDR3 nucleotide sequence: TGTGCCTTAACGGGGGGGGCCAACGTCCTGACTTTC. Looking up the rest from reference TRBV30 and TRBJ2-6 gives the full variable domain: SQTIHQWPATLVQPVGSPLSLECTVEGTSNPNLYWYRQAAGRGLQLLFYSVGIGQISSEVPQNLSASRPQDRQFILSSKKLLLSDSGFYLCALTGGANVLTFGAGSRLTVL.

The V call is TRBV29-1, the J call TRBJ1-2, with D maybe TRBD1 (6 bases). Germline V CDR1 and CDR2: SQVTM, ANQGSEA. CDR3 size: 11 residues. V lost 8 bases and J 5 bases, leaving 12 bases between the germline ends. CDR3 DNA: TGCAGCACAAAGGGGGGGTATGGCTACACCTTC. Translating it yields CSTKGGYGYTF.

V usage is TRBV7-2 and J usage is TRBJ2-3, with D maybe TRBD2 (6 bases). The CDR3 extends over 16 amino acids. Germline values: CDR1 SGHTA, CDR2 FQGNSA. V lost 5 bases, J lost 3 bases, and 18 bases lay in between. CDR3 sequence (DNA): TGTGCCAGCAGCCGAAATCAGGGAGGTAAAACAGATACGCAGTATTTT. It encodes CASSRNQGGKTDTQYF.

The rearrangement links TRBV5-8 to TRBJ1-5; the D is unclear. Germline V gene lookup returns CDR1 SGHTS and CDR2 YDEGEE. This CDR3 is 15 amino acids long. Trimming cost V 1 base and J 3 bases, with 11 bases left between them. The CDR3 coding sequence is TGTGCCAGCAGCTTGTGGGAGGTCGTCAATCAGCCCCAGCATTTT. It translates to CASSLWEVVNQPQHF.

This rearrangement joins TRBV28 to TRBJ2-7, with unresolved D. This CDR3 comprises 14 residues. The V gene lost 5 bases and the J gene lost 0 bases, with 11 bases spanning the gap. From germline, CDR1 is MDHEN and CDR2 SYDVKM. CDR3 sequence reads: CASSVQAGSYEQYF. The CDR3 DNA sequence: TGTGCCAGCAGTGTGCAGGCAGGCTCCTACGAGCAGTACTTC.

This rearrangement joins TRBV5-4 to TRBJ2-5, with no clear D. The ends were cut back, 0 bases at V and 1 base at J, with 10 bases in the middle. CDR3 length: 15 amino acids. Germline loops: CDR1 SGHNT, CDR2 YYREEE (reference sequence). CDR3 DNA sequence: TGTGCCAGCAGCTTGGGACAAGGTGCCCAAGAGACCCAGTACTTC. The encoded protein is CASSLGQGAQETQYF.

This chain uses TRBV19 with TRBJ2-7; the match to TRBD2 covers 13 bases. Trimming took 0 bases from V and 5 from J; bases not matched to a gene: 7. The CDR3 covers 17 residues. Germline V lookup: CDR1 LNHDA, CDR2 SQIVND (reference sequence). CDR3 loop: CASSIDLGTSGNDEQYF. The CDR3 DNA reads TGTGCCAGTAGTATAGATCTGGGGACTAGCGGGAATGACGAGCAGTACTTC. The full variable domain, completed using reference TRBV19 and TRBJ2-7, is DGGITQSPKYLFRKEGQNVTLSCEQNLNHDAMYWYRQDPGQGLRLIYYSQIVNDFQKGDIAEGYSVSREKKESFPLTVTSAQKNPTAFYLCASSIDLGTSGNDEQYFGPGTRLTVT.

V is TRBV2 and J is TRBJ2-4; no clear D. V gave up 2 bases and J gave up 1 base, with 9 bases separating them. CDR1 SNHLY and CDR2 FYNNEI come from the germline V gene. This CDR3 is 15 amino acids long. In nucleotides, the CDR3 is TGTGCCAGCAGTGAACTGGAAGTGGCCAAAAACATTCAGTACTTC. Translation gives CASSELEVAKNIQYF.

This chain links TRBV19 with TRBJ2-3, with D tentatively TRBD1 or TRBD2 (5 bases each). Trimming removed 5 bases from V and 6 bases from J, with 12 bases in between. CDR1 and CDR2 (germline): LNHDA, SQIVND (reference sequence). The CDR3 runs to 13 residues. In nucleotides, the CDR3 is TGTGCCAGTAGTGGGACCCTCGGGGATACGCAGTATTTT. Translated: CASSGTLGDTQYF.

The sample holds a few counts of this clone. V and J are TRBV6-1 and TRBJ1-2; no reliable D call. The V gene lost 2 bases and the J gene lost 1 base, with 5 bases spanning the gap. The CDR3 has 13 amino acids. CDR1 and CDR2 (germline): MNHNS, SASEGT. This CDR3 is CASSERLNYGYTF. DNA for the CDR3: TGTGCCAGCAGTGAAAGGCTTAACTATGGCTACACCTTC.